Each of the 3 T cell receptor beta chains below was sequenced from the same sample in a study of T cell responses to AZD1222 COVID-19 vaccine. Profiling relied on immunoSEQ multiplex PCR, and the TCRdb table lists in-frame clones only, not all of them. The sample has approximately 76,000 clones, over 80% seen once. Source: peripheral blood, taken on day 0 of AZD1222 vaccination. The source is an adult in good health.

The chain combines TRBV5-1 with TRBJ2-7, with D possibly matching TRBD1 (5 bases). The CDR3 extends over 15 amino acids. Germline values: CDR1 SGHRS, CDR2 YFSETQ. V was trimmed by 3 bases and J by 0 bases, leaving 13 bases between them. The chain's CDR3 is CASSSSNRFSYEQYF. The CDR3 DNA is TGCGCCAGCAGCTCCTCTAACAGGTTCTCCTACGAGCAGTACTTC.

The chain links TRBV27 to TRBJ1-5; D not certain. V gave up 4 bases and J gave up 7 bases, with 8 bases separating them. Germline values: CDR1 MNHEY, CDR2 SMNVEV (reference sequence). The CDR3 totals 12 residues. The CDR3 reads CASSWVSQPQHF. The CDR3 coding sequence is TGTGCCAGCAGTTGGGTGTCACAGCCCCAGCATTTT.

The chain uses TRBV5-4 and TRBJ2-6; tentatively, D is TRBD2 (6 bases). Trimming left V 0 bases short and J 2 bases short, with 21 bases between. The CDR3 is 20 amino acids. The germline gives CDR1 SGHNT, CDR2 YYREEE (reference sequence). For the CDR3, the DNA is TGTGCCAGCAGCTTGGCATTGGGGGGACCCTCCGACACTGGGGCCAACGTCCTGACTTTC. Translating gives CASSLALGGPSDTGANVLTF.